A single sample is the source of the 2 T cell receptor beta chains below, sequenced in a study of shared clonotypes between healthy human individuals. Only in-frame clones appear in the TCRdb table, and some are missing; sequencing was by immunoSEQ multiplex PCR. This table has around 2.1 million clones, around 95% appearing once. The sample consisted of naive CD4+ T cells sorted from blood. Sample subset: CD45RA+ positively selected. All receptors derive from a man between 18 and 35 years old in good health.

CDR3 coding DNA: TGTGCCAGCAGTTATTCGTGGGATGGGTATGGCTACACCTTC. Its protein is CASSYSWDGYGYTF. This rearrangement joins TRBV6-9 to TRBJ1-2, with D unclear. CDR1 is MNHGY, CDR2 SVAAGI, per germline. With 0 bases removed from V and 5 bases from J, the gap between germline ends came to 10 bases. The CDR3 spans 14 residues.

The V gene is TRBV2, the J gene TRBJ1-2; TRBD1 agrees at 7 bases. Germline trimming cut 2 bases from V and 4 bases from J; bases unmatched to any gene: 4. The CDR3 length is 14 residues. CDR1 is SNHLY and CDR2 is FYNNEI in the germline V gene. CDR3 sequence reads: CASSEMGQIYGYTF. The CDR3 bases are TGTGCCAGCAGTGAAATGGGACAGATCTATGGCTACACCTTC.